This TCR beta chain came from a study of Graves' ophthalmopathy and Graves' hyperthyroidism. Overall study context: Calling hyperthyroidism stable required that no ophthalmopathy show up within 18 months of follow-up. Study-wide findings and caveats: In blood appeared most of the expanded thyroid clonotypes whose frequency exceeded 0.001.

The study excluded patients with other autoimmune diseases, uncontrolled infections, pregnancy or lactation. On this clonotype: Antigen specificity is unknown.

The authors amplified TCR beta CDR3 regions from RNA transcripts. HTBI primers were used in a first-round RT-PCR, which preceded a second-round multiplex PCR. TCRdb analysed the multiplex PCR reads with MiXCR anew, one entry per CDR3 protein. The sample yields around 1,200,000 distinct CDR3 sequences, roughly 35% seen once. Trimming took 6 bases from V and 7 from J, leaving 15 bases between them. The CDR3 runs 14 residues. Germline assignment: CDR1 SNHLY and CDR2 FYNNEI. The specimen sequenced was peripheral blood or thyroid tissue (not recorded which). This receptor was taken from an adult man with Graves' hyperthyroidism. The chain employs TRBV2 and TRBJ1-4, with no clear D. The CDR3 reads CASSFEREGEKLFF. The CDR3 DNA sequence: TGTGCCAGCAGCTTCGAAAGAGAGGGTGAAAAACTGTTTTTT.